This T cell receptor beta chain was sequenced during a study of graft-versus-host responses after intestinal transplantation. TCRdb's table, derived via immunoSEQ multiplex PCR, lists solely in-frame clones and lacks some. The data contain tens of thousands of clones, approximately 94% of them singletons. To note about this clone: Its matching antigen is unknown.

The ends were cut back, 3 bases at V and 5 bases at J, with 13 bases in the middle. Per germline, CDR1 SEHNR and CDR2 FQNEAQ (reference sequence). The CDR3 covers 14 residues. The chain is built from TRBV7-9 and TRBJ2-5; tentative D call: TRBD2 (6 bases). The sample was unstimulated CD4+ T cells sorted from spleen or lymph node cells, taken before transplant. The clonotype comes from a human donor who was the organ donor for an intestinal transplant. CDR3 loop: CASSLGVAGETQYF. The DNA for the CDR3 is TGTGCCAGCAGCTTGGGGGTCGCGGGGGAGACCCAGTACTTC.